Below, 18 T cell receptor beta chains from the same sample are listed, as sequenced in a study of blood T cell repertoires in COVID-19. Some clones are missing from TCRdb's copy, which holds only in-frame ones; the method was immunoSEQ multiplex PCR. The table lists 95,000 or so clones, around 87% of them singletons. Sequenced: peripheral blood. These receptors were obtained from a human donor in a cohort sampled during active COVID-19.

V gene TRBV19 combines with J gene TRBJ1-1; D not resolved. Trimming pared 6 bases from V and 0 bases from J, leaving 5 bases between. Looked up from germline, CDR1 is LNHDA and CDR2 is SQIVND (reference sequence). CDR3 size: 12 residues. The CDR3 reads CASSILNTEAFF. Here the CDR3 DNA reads TGTGCCAGTAGCATTTTGAACACTGAAGCTTTCTTT.

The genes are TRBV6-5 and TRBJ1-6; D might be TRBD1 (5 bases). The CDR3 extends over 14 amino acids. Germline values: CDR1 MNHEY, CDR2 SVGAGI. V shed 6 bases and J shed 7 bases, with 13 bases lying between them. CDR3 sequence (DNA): TGTGCCAGCAGACCAGGGATAGACAATTCACCCCTCCACTTT. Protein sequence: CASRPGIDNSPLHF.

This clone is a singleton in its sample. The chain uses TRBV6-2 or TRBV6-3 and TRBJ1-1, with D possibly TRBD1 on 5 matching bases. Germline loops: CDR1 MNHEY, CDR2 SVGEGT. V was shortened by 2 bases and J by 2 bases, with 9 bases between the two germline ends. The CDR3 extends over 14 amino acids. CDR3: CASSYRQINTEAFF. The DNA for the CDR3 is TGTGCCAGCAGTTACCGACAGATAAACACTGAAGCTTTCTTT.

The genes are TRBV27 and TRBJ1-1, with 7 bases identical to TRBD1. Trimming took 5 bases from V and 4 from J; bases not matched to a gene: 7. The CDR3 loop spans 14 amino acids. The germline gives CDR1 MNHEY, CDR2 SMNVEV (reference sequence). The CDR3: CASSPVTGRTEAFF. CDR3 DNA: TGTGCCAGCAGTCCTGTGACAGGGCGCACTGAAGCTTTCTTT.

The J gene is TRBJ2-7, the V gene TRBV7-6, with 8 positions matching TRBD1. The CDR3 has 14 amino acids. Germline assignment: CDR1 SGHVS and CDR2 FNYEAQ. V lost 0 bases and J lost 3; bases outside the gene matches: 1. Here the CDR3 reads CASSLAQGVYEQYF. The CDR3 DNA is TGTGCCAGCAGCTTAGCACAGGGGGTCTACGAGCAGTACTTC.

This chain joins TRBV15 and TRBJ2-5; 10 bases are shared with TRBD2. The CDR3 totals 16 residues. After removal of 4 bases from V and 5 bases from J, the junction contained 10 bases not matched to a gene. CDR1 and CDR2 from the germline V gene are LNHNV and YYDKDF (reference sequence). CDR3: CATSKAGAGGPETQYF. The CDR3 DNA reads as TGTGCCACCAGCAAAGCAGGAGCGGGGGGGCCTGAGACCCAGTACTTC.

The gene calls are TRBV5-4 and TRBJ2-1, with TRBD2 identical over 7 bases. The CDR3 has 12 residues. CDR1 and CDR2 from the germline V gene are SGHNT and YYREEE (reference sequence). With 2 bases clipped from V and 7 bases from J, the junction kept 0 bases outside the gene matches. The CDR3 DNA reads TGTGCCAGCAGCTTACTAGCGAATGAGCAGTTCTTC. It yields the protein CASSLLANEQFF.

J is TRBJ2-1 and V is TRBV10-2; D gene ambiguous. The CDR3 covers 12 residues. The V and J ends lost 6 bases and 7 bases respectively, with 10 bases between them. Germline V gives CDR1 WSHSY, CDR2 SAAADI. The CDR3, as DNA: TGCGCCAGCAGGCAAGACTTGAATGAGCAGTTCTTC. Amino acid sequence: CASRQDLNEQFF.

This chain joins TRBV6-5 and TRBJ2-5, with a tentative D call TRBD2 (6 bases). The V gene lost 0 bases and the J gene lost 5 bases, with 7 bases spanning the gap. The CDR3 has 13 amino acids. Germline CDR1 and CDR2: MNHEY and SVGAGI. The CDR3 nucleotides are TGTGCCAGCAGTTACTCGGGAGGTGAGACCCAGTACTTC. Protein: CASSYSGGETQYF.

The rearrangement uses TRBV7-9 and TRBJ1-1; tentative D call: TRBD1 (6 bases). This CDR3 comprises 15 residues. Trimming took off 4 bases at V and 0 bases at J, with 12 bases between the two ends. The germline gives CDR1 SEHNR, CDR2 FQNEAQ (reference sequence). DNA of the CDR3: TGTGCCAGCAGCTCAACCACAGGGCTGAACACTGAAGCTTTCTTT. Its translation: CASSSTTGLNTEAFF.

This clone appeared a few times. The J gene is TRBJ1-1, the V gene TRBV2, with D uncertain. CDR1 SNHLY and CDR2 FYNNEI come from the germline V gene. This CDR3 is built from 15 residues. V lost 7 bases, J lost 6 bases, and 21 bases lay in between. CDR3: CASKKVPREGAEAFF. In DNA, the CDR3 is TGTGCCAGCAAGAAGGTACCCCGGGAGGGCGCTGAAGCTTTCTTT.

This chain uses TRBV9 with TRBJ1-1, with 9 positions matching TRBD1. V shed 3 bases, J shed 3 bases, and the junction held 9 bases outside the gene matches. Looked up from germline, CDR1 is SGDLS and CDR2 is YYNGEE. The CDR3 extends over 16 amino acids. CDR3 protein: CASSASQGALYTEAFF. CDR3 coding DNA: TGTGCCAGCAGCGCATCACAGGGGGCTCTGTACACTGAAGCTTTCTTT.

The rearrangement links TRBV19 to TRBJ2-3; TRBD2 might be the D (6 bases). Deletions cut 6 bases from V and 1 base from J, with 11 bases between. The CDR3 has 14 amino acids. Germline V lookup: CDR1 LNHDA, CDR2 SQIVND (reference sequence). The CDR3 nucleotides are TGTGCCAGTAGAAAGTCGGGGGGCACAGATACGCAGTATTTT. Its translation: CASRKSGGTDTQYF.

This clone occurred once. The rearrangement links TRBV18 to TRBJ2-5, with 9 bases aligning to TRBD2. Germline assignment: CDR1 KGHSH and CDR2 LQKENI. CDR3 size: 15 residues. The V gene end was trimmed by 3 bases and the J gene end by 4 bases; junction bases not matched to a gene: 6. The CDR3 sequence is CASSPAGGPGETQYF. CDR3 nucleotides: TGTGCCAGCTCACCCGCGGGGGGGCCAGGAGAGACCCAGTACTTC.

The CDR3 is CASTKTGGSTGELFF. CDR3 sequence (DNA): TGTGCCAGCACCAAGACAGGGGGTAGCACCGGGGAGCTGTTTTTT. V and J are TRBV6-5 and TRBJ2-2; 9 bases line up with TRBD1. After removal of 7 bases from V and 4 bases from J, the junction contained 7 bases not matched to a gene. CDR1 is MNHEY, CDR2 SVGAGI, per germline. CDR3 length equals 15 residues.

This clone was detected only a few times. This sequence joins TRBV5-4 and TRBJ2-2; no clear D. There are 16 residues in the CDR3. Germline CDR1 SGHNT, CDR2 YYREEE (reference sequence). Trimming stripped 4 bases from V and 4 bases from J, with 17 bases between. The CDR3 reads CASSAPLQVATGELFF. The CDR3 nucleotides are TGTGCCAGCAGCGCCCCACTCCAGGTTGCCACCGGGGAGCTGTTTTTT.

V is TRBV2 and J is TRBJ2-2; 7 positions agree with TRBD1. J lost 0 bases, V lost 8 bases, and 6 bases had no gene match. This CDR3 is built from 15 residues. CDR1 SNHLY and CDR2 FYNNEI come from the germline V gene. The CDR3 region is CASGRDRSNTGELFF. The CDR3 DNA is TGTGCCAGCGGCCGGGACAGATCGAACACCGGGGAGCTGTTTTTT.

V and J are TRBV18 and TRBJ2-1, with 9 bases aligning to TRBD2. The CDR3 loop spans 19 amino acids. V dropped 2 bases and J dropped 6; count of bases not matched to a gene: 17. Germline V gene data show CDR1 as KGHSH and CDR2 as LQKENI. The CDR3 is CASSPILISGGPTPNEQFF. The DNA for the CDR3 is TGTGCCAGCTCACCAATATTGATTAGCGGGGGCCCCACCCCCAATGAGCAGTTCTTC.